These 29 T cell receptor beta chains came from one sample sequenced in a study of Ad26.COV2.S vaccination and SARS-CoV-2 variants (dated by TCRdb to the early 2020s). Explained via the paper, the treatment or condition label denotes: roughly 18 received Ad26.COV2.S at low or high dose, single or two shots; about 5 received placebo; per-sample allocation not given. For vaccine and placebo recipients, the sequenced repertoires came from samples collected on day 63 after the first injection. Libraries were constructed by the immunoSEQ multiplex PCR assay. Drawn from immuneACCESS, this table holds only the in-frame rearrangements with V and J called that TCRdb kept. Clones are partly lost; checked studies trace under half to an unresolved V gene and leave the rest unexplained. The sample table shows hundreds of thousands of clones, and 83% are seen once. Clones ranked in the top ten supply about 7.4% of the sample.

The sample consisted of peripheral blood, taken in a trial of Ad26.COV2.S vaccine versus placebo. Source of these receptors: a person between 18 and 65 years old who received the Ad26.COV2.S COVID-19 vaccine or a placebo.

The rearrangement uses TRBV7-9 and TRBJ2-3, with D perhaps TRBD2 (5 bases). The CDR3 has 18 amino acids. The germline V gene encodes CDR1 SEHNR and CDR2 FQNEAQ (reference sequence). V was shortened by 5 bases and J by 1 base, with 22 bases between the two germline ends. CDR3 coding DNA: TGTGCCAGCAGCGAATGGGCTAGCACCGTCCTTGGCACAGATACGCAGTATTTT. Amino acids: CASSEWASTVLGTDTQYF.

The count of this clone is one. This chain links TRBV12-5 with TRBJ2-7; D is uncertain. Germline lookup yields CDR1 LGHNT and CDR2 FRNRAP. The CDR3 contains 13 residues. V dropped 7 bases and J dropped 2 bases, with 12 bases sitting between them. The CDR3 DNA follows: TGTGCTAGTGCGTTGGGCTCTGCCTACGAGCAGTACTTC. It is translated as CASALGSAYEQYF. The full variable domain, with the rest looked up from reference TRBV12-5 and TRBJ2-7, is DARVTQTPRHKVTEMGQEVTMRCQPILGHNTVFWYRQTMMQGLELLAYFRNRAPLDDSGMPKDRFSAEMPDATLATLKIQPSEPRDSAVYFCASALGSAYEQYFGPGTRLTVT.

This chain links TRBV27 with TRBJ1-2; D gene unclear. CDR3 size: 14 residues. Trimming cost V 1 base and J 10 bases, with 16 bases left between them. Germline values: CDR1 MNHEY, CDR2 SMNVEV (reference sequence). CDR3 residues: CASSLLGLHAPYTF. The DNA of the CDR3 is TGTGCCAGCAGTTTATTGGGGTTGCATGCCCCCTACACCTTC.

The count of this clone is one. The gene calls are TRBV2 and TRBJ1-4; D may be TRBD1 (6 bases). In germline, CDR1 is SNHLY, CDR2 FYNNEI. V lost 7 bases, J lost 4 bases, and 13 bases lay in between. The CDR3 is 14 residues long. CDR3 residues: CASTVDRVNEKLFF. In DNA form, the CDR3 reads TGTGCCAGCACGGTGGACAGAGTTAATGAAAAACTGTTTTTT.

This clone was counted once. The CDR3 is CASSFPTGTEEQYF. CDR3 DNA sequence: TGTGCCAGCAGCTTCCCTACAGGGACGGAAGAGCAGTACTTC. The chain links TRBV11-2 to TRBJ2-7, with D possibly being TRBD1 (6 bases). The V end was cut by 3 bases, the J end by 7 bases, with 16 bases between. Germline assignment: CDR1 SGHAT and CDR2 FQNNGV. The CDR3 loop spans 14 amino acids.

The CDR3 loop reads CASSSTGLSGYTF. Written as DNA, the CDR3 is TGTGCCAGCAGTTCTACAGGGCTGAGTGGCTACACCTTC. This chain connects TRBV6-5 to TRBJ1-2, with a possible D match to TRBD1 (6 bases). V was cut by 4 bases and J by 7 bases, with 13 bases left in between. The CDR3 extends over 13 amino acids. CDR1 and CDR2 from the germline V gene are MNHEY and SVGAGI.

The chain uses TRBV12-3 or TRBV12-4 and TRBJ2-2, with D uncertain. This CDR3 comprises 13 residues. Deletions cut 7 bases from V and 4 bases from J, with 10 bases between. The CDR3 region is CASTRRSTGELFF. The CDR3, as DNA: TGTGCCAGCACGCGGCGGAGCACCGGGGAGCTGTTTTTT.

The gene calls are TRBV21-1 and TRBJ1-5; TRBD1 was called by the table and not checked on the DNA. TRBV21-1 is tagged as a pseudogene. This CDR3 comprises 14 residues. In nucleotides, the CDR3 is TGTGCCAGCAGCAAAGGACAGAACAATCAGCCCCAGCATTTT. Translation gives CASSKGQNNQPQHF.

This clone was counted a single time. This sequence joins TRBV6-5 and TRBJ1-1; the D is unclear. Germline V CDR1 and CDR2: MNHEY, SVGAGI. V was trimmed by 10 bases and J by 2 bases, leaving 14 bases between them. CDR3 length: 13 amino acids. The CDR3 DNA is TGTGCCACCGCCCGGACCAGAAACACTGAAGCTTTCTTT. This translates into CATARTRNTEAFF.

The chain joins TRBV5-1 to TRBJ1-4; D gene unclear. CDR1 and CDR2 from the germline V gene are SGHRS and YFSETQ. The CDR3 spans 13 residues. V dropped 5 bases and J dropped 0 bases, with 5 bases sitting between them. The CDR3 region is CASRRATNEKLFF. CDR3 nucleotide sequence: TGCGCCAGCAGGCGAGCAACTAATGAAAAACTGTTTTTT.

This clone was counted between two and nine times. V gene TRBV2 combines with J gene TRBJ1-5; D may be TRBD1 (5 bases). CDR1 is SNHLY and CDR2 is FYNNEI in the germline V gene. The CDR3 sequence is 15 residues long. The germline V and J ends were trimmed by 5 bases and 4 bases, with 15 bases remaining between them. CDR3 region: CASSLQGGSNQPQHF. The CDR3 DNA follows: TGTGCCAGCAGTTTGCAGGGAGGGAGTAATCAGCCCCAGCATTTT.

CDR3 DNA sequence: TGCGCCAGCAGCCGAACTAGCGGGGTTTCCTACGAGCAGTACTTC. Translated: CASSRTSGVSYEQYF. The chain has TRBV4-3 and TRBJ2-7; TRBD2 agrees at 10 bases. The CDR3 runs 15 residues. Germline V gene lookup returns CDR1 LGHNA and CDR2 YSLEER. The trim removed 4 bases at V and 1 base at J, leaving 4 bases unmatched.

The CDR3 protein is CASSPRQGGDSPLHF. In nucleotides, the CDR3 is TGTGCCAGCAGCCCCAGACAGGGGGGCGATTCACCCCTCCACTTT. V is TRBV9 and J is TRBJ1-6; 9 bases fit TRBD1. The CDR3 is 15 amino acids. V was pared by 4 bases and J by 8 bases, with 7 bases of the junction left unmatched. The germline V gene has CDR1 SGDLS and CDR2 YYNGEE.

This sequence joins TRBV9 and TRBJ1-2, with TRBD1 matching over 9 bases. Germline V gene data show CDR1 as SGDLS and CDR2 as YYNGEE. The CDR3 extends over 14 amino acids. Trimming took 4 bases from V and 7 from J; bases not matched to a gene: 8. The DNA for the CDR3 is TGTGCCAGCAGCACACTGACAGGGGGTGGTGGCTACACCTTC. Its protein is CASSTLTGGGGYTF.

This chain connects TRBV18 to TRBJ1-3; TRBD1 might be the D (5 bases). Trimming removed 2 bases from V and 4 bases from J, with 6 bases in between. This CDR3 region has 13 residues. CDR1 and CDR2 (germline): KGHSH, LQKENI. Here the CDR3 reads CASSPSGGNTIYF. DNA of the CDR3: TGTGCCAGCTCACCATCAGGGGGAAACACCATATATTTT. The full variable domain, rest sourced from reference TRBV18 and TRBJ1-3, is NAGVMQNPRHLVRRRGQEARLRCSPMKGHSHVYWYRQLPEEGLKFMVYLQKENIIDESGMPKERFSAEFPKEGPSILRIQQVVRGDSAAYFCASSPSGGNTIYFGEGSWLTVV.

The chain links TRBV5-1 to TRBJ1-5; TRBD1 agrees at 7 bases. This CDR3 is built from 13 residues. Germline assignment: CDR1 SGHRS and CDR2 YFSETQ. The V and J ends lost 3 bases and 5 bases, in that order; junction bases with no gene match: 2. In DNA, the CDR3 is TGCGCCAGCAGCTGGGGGACAGATCAGCCCCAGCATTTT. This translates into CASSWGTDQPQHF.

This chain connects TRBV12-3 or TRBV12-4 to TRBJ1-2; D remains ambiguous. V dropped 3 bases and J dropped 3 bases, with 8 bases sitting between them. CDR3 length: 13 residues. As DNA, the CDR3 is TGTGCCAGCAGTTTTTCGGGGTACTATGGCTACACCTTC. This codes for CASSFSGYYGYTF.

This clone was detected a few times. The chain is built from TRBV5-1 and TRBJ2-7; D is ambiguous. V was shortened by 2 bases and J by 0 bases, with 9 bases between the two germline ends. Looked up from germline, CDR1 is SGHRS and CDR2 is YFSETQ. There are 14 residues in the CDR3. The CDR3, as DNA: TGCGCCAGCAGCTTTTTACTCGGCTCCTACGAGCAGTACTTC. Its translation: CASSFLLGSYEQYF.

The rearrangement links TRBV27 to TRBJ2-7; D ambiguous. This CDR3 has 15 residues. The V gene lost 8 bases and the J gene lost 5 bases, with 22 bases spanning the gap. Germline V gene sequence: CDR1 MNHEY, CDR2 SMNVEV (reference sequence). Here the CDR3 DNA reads TGTGCCAGCTCCCTGCAGGTGGGTGGGTTCAACGAGCAGTACTTC. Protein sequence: CASSLQVGGFNEQYF.

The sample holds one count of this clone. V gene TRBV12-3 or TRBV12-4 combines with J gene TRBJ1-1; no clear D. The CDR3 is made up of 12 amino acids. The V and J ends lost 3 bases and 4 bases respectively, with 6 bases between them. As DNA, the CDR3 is TGTGCCAGCAGTTTGGCGCTCACTGAAGCTTTCTTT. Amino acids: CASSLALTEAFF.

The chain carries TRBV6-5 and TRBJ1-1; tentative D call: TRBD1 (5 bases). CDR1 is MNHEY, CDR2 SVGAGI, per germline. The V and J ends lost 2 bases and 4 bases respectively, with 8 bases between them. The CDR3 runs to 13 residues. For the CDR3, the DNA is TGTGCCAGCAGTTACCCGGGGACCACTGAAGCTTTCTTT. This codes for CASSYPGTTEAFF.

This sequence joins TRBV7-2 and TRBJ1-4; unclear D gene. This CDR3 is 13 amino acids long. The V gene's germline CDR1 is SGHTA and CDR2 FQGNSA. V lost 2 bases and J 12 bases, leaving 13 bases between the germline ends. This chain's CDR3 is CASSLHVSRQLFF. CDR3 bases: TGTGCCAGCAGCTTACATGTATCCCGGCAACTGTTTTTT.

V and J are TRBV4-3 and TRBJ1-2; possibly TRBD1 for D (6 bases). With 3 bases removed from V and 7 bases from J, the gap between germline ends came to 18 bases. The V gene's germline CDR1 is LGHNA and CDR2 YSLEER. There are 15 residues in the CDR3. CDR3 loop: CASSHVTGLEGGYTF. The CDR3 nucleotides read TGCGCCAGCAGCCACGTTACAGGGCTGGAAGGTGGCTACACCTTC.

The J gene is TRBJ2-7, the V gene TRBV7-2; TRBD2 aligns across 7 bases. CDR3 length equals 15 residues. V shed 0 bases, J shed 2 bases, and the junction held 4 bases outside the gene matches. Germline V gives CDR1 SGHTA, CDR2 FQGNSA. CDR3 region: CASSLAGLSTYEQYF. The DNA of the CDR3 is TGTGCCAGCAGCTTAGCGGGACTATCGACCTACGAGCAGTACTTC. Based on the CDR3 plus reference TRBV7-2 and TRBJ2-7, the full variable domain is GAGVSQSPSNKVTEKGKDVELRCDPISGHTALYWYRQSLGQGLEFLIYFQGNSAPDKSGLPSDRFSAERTGGSVSTLTIQRTQQEDSAVYLCASSLAGLSTYEQYFGPGTRLTVT.

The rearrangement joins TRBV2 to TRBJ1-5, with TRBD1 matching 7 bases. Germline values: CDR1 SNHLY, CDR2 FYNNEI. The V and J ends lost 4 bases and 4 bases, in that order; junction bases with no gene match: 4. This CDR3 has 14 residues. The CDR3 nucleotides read TGTGCCAGCAGTGGGGACAGTGGTAATCAGCCCCAGCATTTT. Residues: CASSGDSGNQPQHF.

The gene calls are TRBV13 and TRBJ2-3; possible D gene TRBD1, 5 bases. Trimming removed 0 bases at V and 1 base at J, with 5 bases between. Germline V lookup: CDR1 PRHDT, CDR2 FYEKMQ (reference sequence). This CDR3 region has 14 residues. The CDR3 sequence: CASSLGQGTDTQYF. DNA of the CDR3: TGTGCCAGCAGCTTAGGACAGGGCACAGATACGCAGTATTTT.

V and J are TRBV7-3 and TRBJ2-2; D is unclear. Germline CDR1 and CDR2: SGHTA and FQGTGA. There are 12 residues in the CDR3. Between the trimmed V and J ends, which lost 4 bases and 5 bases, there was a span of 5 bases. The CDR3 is CASSSSTGELFF. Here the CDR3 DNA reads TGTGCCAGCAGCTCGAGTACCGGGGAGCTGTTTTTT. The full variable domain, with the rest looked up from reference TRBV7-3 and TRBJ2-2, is GAGVSQTPSNKVTEKGKYVELRCDPISGHTALYWYRQSLGQGPEFLIYFQGTGAADDSGLPNDRFFAVRPEGSVSTLKIQRTERGDSAVYLCASSSSTGELFFGEGSRLTVL.

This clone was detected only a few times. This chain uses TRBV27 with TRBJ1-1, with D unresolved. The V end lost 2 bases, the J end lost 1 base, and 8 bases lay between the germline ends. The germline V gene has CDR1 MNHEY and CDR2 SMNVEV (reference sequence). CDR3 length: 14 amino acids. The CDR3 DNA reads TGTGCCAGCAGTTTAAAGAGTAAGAACACTGAAGCTTTCTTT. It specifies CASSLKSKNTEAFF.

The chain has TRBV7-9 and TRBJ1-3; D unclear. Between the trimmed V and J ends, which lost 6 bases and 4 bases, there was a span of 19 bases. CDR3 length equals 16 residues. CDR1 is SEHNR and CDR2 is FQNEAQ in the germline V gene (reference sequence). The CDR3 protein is CASSSDGLRTGNTIYF. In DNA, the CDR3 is TGTGCCAGCAGTTCGGACGGACTAAGAACCGGAAACACCATATATTTT. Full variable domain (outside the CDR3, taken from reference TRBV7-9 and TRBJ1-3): DTGVSQNPRHKITKRGQNVTFRCDPISEHNRLYWYRQTLGQGPEFLTYFQNEAQLEKSRLLSDRFSAERPKGSFSTLEIQRTEQGDSAMYLCASSSDGLRTGNTIYFGEGSWLTVV.